Here is one T cell receptor beta chain with its context. The antigen is not known. These data come from a study of CD8 T cells in Susac syndrome. For the study at large: When blood was drawn, patients with Susac syndrome were on intravenous immunoglobulin alone, on corticosteroids, or therapy-naive. The study's findings and limits: In its TCR sequencing and HLA analysis, the study acknowledged that the number of individuals was relatively small.

Reverse transcription of about 0.45 to 1 ug RNA used random hexamers. Amplification of TCR beta CDR3 used immunoSEQ multiplex PCR across 54 Vbeta and 13 Jbeta. TCRdb analysed the immunoSEQ multiplex PCR reads with MiXCR anew, one entry per CDR3 protein. The table records about 140,000 distinct CDR3 sequences, about 95% of them present only once. This receptor was taken from a human donor with Susac syndrome. The sample taken for sequencing was CD4+ T cells from PBMCs.

In DNA, the CDR3 is TGTGCCAGTGGCAGCGAGCAGTTCTTC. It yields the protein CASGSEQFF. V gene TRBV19 combines with J gene TRBJ2-1; D unresolved. This CDR3 is 9 amino acids long. Per the germline V gene, CDR1 is LNHDA and CDR2 is SQIVND (reference sequence). V shed 8 bases and J shed 10 bases, with 6 bases lying between them. Combining the CDR3 with reference TRBV19 and TRBJ2-1 gives the whole variable domain DGGITQSPKYLFRKEGQNVTLSCEQNLNHDAMYWYRQDPGQGLRLIYYSQIVNDFQKGDIAEGYSVSREKKESFPLTVTSAQKNPTAFYLCASGSEQFFGPGTRLTVL.